The 10 T cell receptor beta chains below all came from one sample that was sequenced in a study of beta chain features in type 1 diabetes. Since all of the isolated RNA was reverse transcribed, expressed TCRB transcripts were what got sequenced. Clones were read by immunoSEQ multiplex PCR, and TCRdb kept only the in-frame ones, dropping some. Among 350,000 or so clones listed, about 20% were seen once. Sequencing used naive CD4+ T cells from blood. These receptors all stem from a woman aged 18-29 years in good health.

To note about this clone: Other DNA sequences from this sample encode an identical CDR3 as well. The chain carries TRBV6-5 and TRBJ2-7, with TRBD1 matching 10 bases. The length of the CDR3 is 16 residues. CDR1 is MNHEY, CDR2 SVGAGI, per germline. Losses at the gene ends were 0 bases for V and 4 bases for J; bases not matched to a gene: 6. The chain's CDR3 is CASSYSSPGQGYEQYF. CDR3 coding DNA: TGTGCCAGCAGTTACTCGTCTCCGGGACAGGGGTACGAGCAGTACTTC.

This chain joins TRBV30 and TRBJ2-1, with unresolved D. The germline V gene has CDR1 GTSNPN and CDR2 SVGIG (reference sequence). CDR3 length: 12 amino acids. Deletions cut 3 bases from V and 4 bases from J, with 7 bases between. As DNA, the CDR3 is TGTGCCTGGAGAGCCGGTTACAATGAGCAGTTCTTC. This codes for CAWRAGYNEQFF.

J is TRBJ1-2 and V is TRBV19; D not resolved. Germline V gene sequence: CDR1 LNHDA, CDR2 SQIVND (reference sequence). The CDR3 is made up of 14 amino acids. V lost 2 bases, J lost 1 base, and 8 bases lay in between. The CDR3 spells CASSISNSNYGYTF. Here the CDR3 DNA reads TGTGCCAGTAGTATATCAAACAGTAACTATGGCTACACCTTC. Full variable domain (missing parts from reference TRBV19 and TRBJ1-2): DGGITQSPKYLFRKEGQNVTLSCEQNLNHDAMYWYRQDPGQGLRLIYYSQIVNDFQKGDIAEGYSVSREKKESFPLTVTSAQKNPTAFYLCASSISNSNYGYTFGSGTRLTVV.

This clone was detected only a few times. The chain uses TRBV15 and TRBJ1-2, with D tentatively TRBD1 (6 bases). The CDR3 covers 15 residues. V was pared by 6 bases and J by 4 bases, with 18 bases between. Germline CDR1 LNHNV, CDR2 YYDKDF (reference sequence). This CDR3 is CATRNTVRGGYGYTF. DNA for the CDR3: TGTGCCACCAGGAATACCGTCAGGGGCGGCTATGGCTACACCTTC.

The chain is built from TRBV30 and TRBJ1-5, with TRBD1 identical over 10 bases. The CDR3 contains 17 residues. Trimming took 2 bases from V and 6 from J; bases not matched to a gene: 13. The germline V gene has CDR1 GTSNPN and CDR2 SVGIG (reference sequence). CDR3 sequence reads: CAWSRQGAPEILQPQHF. CDR3 nucleotide sequence: TGTGCCTGGAGTAGACAGGGGGCGCCTGAGATTCTTCAGCCCCAGCATTTT.

This clone occurred a few times. This sequence joins TRBV18 and TRBJ2-1, with unresolved D. The CDR3 is made up of 14 amino acids. Germline V lookup: CDR1 KGHSH, CDR2 LQKENI. V lost 0 bases and J 7 bases, leaving 10 bases between the germline ends. The CDR3 protein is CASSPPLQLNEQFF. DNA of the CDR3: TGTGCCAGCTCACCACCGCTTCAACTTAATGAGCAGTTCTTC.

The V gene is TRBV19, the J gene TRBJ2-3; TRBD2 matches at 8 bases. The CDR3 is made up of 15 amino acids. Germline V gene lookup returns CDR1 LNHDA and CDR2 SQIVND (reference sequence). V shed 2 bases and J 4 bases; nucleotides not matched to a gene: 5. The CDR3 spells CASSIRAGEADTQYF. The CDR3, as DNA: TGTGCCAGTAGTATAAGAGCGGGAGAAGCAGATACGCAGTATTTT.

This clone was recorded a few times. The chain employs TRBV5-1 and TRBJ2-2; D gene uncertain. CDR1 and CDR2 from the germline V gene are SGHRS and YFSETQ. The CDR3 has 14 amino acids. V was trimmed by 4 bases and J by 6 bases, leaving 13 bases between them. The CDR3 DNA reads as TGCGCCAGCAGCCTGGAGTCCGGTCCCGGGGAGCTGTTTTTT. Translation: CASSLESGPGELFF.

The chain employs TRBV11-2 and TRBJ2-5, with D hard to call. The germline V and J ends were trimmed by 4 bases and 2 bases, with 2 bases remaining between them. The CDR3 covers 11 residues. CDR1 is SGHAT, CDR2 FQNNGV, per germline. CDR3 sequence reads: CASSSQETQYF. The CDR3 DNA reads as TGTGCCAGCAGCTCTCAAGAGACCCAGTACTTC.

Concerning this clone itself: In the same sample, other DNA sequences code for this CDR3. V is TRBV29-1 and J is TRBJ1-1; 10 bases match TRBD1. The germline CDR1 and CDR2 sequences are SQVTM and ANQGSEA. V shed 6 bases, J shed 1 base, and the junction held 8 bases outside the gene matches. The CDR3 is 15 residues long. DNA for the CDR3: TGCAGCGTCGAAAGAGGGACAGGGGCGAACACTGAAGCTTTCTTT. It is translated as CSVERGTGANTEAFF.